This TCR beta chain appears in the sequencing data of a study of response to subunit inactivated influenza vaccine. One entry per CDR3 protein results from TCRdb running MiXCR on the RT-PCR reads. The sample lists about 160,000 distinct CDR3 sequences, roughly 11% occurring once. Trimming cost V 4 bases and J 4 bases; bases outside gene matches: 8. Looked up from germline, CDR1 is SGHTA and CDR2 is FQGNSA. This CDR3 contains 15 residues. Findings and caveats of the study: It was the authors' suggestion that each seasonal influenza vaccination recruits few new T cells.

This clonotype appeared many times. What it binds is not known. The chain links TRBV7-2 to TRBJ2-3, with 7 bases aligning to TRBD1. The source is a man aged 50 to 60 who received an inactivated influenza vaccine. The material sequenced was non-naive T cells sorted from PBMCs, taken 45 days after vaccination. The CDR3 DNA reads TGTGCCAGCAGCTCACAGGGGTCGGGGTCAGATACGCAGTATTTT. Its translation is CASSSQGSGSDTQYF.